This T cell receptor (beta chain) was retrieved from a study of CD8+ T cells in alopecia areata. Study-wide context: Tofacitinib therapy took 6 to 18 months; 6 months off drug came after.

Note on this clone: Antigen unknown.

cDNA prepared by RNA extraction and subsequent reverse transcription served as the template for sequencing. Generated by immunoSEQ multiplex PCR, the TCRdb table keeps only in-frame clones and is missing some. The data contain 110,000 to 150,000 clones, around 86% of them singletons. General study results and limits: While tofacitinib was given, many expanded lesional clones persisted in scalp and blood. Having just one nonresponder leaves the connection between baseline CD8+ expansion and response unresolved.

Treatment defined: oral pan-JAK inhibitor, 5-10 mg twice daily. PBMCs, the starting material, were the source of sorted CD4+ and CD8+ T cells. Sequencing used CD8+ T cells sorted from blood, obtained at week 4, from a patient treated with tofacitinib. This clonotype originated in a human donor with alopecia areata.

The CDR3 here is CASSPSHEQYF. The CDR3 DNA sequence: TGTGCCAGCTCACCTTCGCACGAGCAGTACTTC. This sequence joins TRBV18 and TRBJ2-5; D uncertain. Matching the DNA end better, TRBJ2-7 makes the J call doubtful. In germline, CDR1 is KGHSH, CDR2 LQKENI. The CDR3 runs to 11 residues.